The rows below give T cell receptor beta chains drawn from one sample of a study of T cell repertoires in cytomegalovirus infection. TCRdb ran MiXCR on the reads and lists one entry per CDR3 protein. The sample has under 350,000 distinct CDR3 sequences, roughly 9.3% seen once; the top ten hold around 2.4%. The sequenced sample consisted of PBMCs. All receptors derive from a human donor in good health (CMV status not recorded). Some clones in this sample may be carry-over from other donors' samples. The CDR3 runs from the conserved cysteine through the conserved F or W. The D gene is left open where the match is weak. Clone size, where shown, is once, few, many, or a class for clones that have expanded.

d_call: TRBD2
v_call: TRBV28
clone_size: many
j_call: TRBJ2-3
cdr3_nt: TGTGCCAGCAGTTTAAGCGGGGGACTCACAGATACGCAGTATTTT
cdr3_aa: CASSLSGGLTDTQYF

d_call: .
v_call: TRBV10-3
clone_size: few
j_call: TRBJ2-1
cdr3_nt: TGTGCCATCAGTGGCCCCACCAATGAGCAGTTCTTC
cdr3_aa: CAISGPTNEQFF

d_call: .
v_call: TRBV12-3/TRBV12-4
clone_size: many
j_call: TRBJ2-7
cdr3_nt: TGTGCCAGCAGTTTCACTGGGGTATCCTACGAGCAGTACTTC
cdr3_aa: CASSFTGVSYEQYF

d_call: .
v_call: TRBV29-1
clone_size: .
j_call: TRBJ1-1
cdr3_nt: TGCAGCGGAGGGGGAGGGCAATCTGAAGCTTTCTTT
cdr3_aa: CSGGGGQSEAFF

d_call: .
v_call: TRBV12-3/TRBV12-4
clone_size: many
j_call: TRBJ1-1
cdr3_nt: TGTGCCAGCAGTCTGTTACGCGGGACACGGAACACTGAAGCTTTCTTT
cdr3_aa: CASSLLRGTRNTEAFF

d_call: .
v_call: TRBV25-1
clone_size: many
j_call: TRBJ1-4
cdr3_nt: TGTGCCAGCAGCGTACAGGGCGCTGAAAAACTGTTTTTT
cdr3_aa: CASSVQGAEKLFF

d_call: .
v_call: TRBV7-9
clone_size: many
j_call: TRBJ1-2
cdr3_nt: TGTGCCAGCAGCTTGGACCGCCCCCACACCTTC
cdr3_aa: CASSLDRPHTF

d_call: .
v_call: TRBV7-2
clone_size: .
j_call: TRBJ2-5
cdr3_nt: TGTGCCAGCAGCCCCCGCAGGAACGCGGGGGAGACCCAGTACTTC
cdr3_aa: CASSPRRNAGETQYF

d_call: .
v_call: TRBV12-3/TRBV12-4
clone_size: many
j_call: TRBJ2-7
cdr3_nt: TGTGCCAGCAGCCAGAGACAACTTCGAGAGCAGTACTTC
cdr3_aa: CASSQRQLREQYF

d_call: .
v_call: TRBV7-9
clone_size: many
j_call: TRBJ1-1
cdr3_nt: TGTGCCAGCAGCTTCTCTTACAGGACCCCGGGGGGGACTGAAGCTTTCTTT
cdr3_aa: CASSFSYRTPGGTEAFF

d_call: .
v_call: TRBV28
clone_size: many
j_call: TRBJ1-1
cdr3_nt: TGTGCCAGCGTGGACACCATGAACACTGAAGCTTTCTTT
cdr3_aa: CASVDTMNTEAFF

d_call: TRBD1
v_call: TRBV2
clone_size: many
j_call: TRBJ2-1
cdr3_nt: TGTGCCAGCAGTGATCGACAGGGTTGGACCTACAATGAGCAGTTCTTC
cdr3_aa: CASSDRQGWTYNEQFF

d_call: .
v_call: TRBV7-8
clone_size: many
j_call: TRBJ2-3
cdr3_nt: TGTGCCAGCAGCCCCGAGCTTACGGATACGCAGTATTTT
cdr3_aa: CASSPELTDTQYF

d_call: TRBD2
v_call: TRBV11-2
clone_size: few
j_call: TRBJ2-1
cdr3_nt: TGTGCCAGCAGCTCTCCGGGACTAGCGGGGGGAAATGAGCAGTTCTTC
cdr3_aa: CASSSPGLAGGNEQFF

d_call: .
v_call: TRBV6-1
clone_size: many
j_call: TRBJ2-2
cdr3_nt: TGTGCCAGCACCTACAGGGAGACGGACACCGGGGAGCTGTTTTTT
cdr3_aa: CASTYRETDTGELFF

d_call: .
v_call: TRBV7-9
clone_size: few
j_call: TRBJ2-1
cdr3_nt: TGTGCCAGCAGCGTTTGGGGGGCACAGGAGCAGTTCTTC
cdr3_aa: CASSVWGAQEQFF

d_call: .
v_call: TRBV20-1
clone_size: many
j_call: TRBJ1-5
cdr3_nt: TGCAGTGCTAGAGGACAGAAAGGGAATCAGCCCCAGCATTTT
cdr3_aa: CSARGQKGNQPQHF

d_call: .
v_call: TRBV6-5
clone_size: .
j_call: TRBJ1-1
cdr3_nt: TGTGCCAGCAGTTACTCGATCGGGCTGAACACTGAAGCTTTCTTT
cdr3_aa: CASSYSIGLNTEAFF

d_call: TRBD2
v_call: TRBV7-9
clone_size: many
j_call: TRBJ2-7
cdr3_nt: TGTGCCAGTGGGACTCAAAGCGGGAATAACTACGAGCAGTACTTC
cdr3_aa: CASGTQSGNNYEQYF

d_call: .
v_call: TRBV29-1
clone_size: many
j_call: TRBJ2-7
cdr3_nt: TGCAGCGTTGAAGAACGACGGGGATCCTACGAGCAGTACTTC
cdr3_aa: CSVEERRGSYEQYF

d_call: .
v_call: TRBV14
clone_size: many
j_call: TRBJ1-6
cdr3_nt: TGTGCCAGCAGCCAAGAATTGGGGAGCTCCTATAATTCACCCCTCCACTTT
cdr3_aa: CASSQELGSSYNSPLHF

d_call: .
v_call: TRBV29-1
clone_size: few
j_call: TRBJ2-1
cdr3_nt: TGCAGCGTTACCAACAACGAGCAGTTCTTC
cdr3_aa: CSVTNNEQFF

d_call: TRBD1
v_call: TRBV28
clone_size: .
j_call: TRBJ1-5
cdr3_nt: TGTGCCAGCAGTTTAACAGGGGCCGGGTCTACTCAGCATTTT
cdr3_aa: CASSLTGAGSTQHF

d_call: TRBD1
v_call: TRBV20-1
clone_size: .
j_call: TRBJ2-5
cdr3_nt: TGCAGTGCTCAAATATTAACCGGGACAGGGAAAGAGACCCAGTACTTC
cdr3_aa: CSAQILTGTGKETQYF

d_call: TRBD1
v_call: TRBV29-1
clone_size: few
j_call: TRBJ1-3
cdr3_nt: TGCAGCGTTGCAACTGGACAGGGCCTCTCTGGAAACACCATATATTTT
cdr3_aa: CSVATGQGLSGNTIYF

d_call: TRBD1
v_call: TRBV19
clone_size: many
j_call: TRBJ2-1
cdr3_nt: TGTGCCAGTAGTTTCCGGCCGGGACAGGGGGCCCTCCCCAATGAGCAGTTCTTC
cdr3_aa: CASSFRPGQGALPNEQFF

d_call: .
v_call: TRBV12-3/TRBV12-4
clone_size: many
j_call: TRBJ1-1
cdr3_nt: TGTGCCAGCAGAAACAGGGAGAACACTGAAGCTTTCTTT
cdr3_aa: CASRNRENTEAFF

d_call: TRBD2
v_call: TRBV20-1
clone_size: many
j_call: TRBJ2-7
cdr3_nt: TGCAGTGCTAGACCCGTTTTAAGCGGGGGGGGTTCCTACGAGCAGTACTTC
cdr3_aa: CSARPVLSGGGSYEQYF

d_call: TRBD1
v_call: TRBV12-3/TRBV12-4
clone_size: many
j_call: TRBJ1-1
cdr3_nt: TGTGCCAGCAGTTTGGGACAGAGACCCACTGAAGCTTTCTTT
cdr3_aa: CASSLGQRPTEAFF

d_call: TRBD2
v_call: TRBV6-6
clone_size: many
j_call: TRBJ2-3
cdr3_nt: TGTGCCAGCAGTTCCGGGGGACTACGGGATACGCAGTATTTT
cdr3_aa: CASSSGGLRDTQYF

d_call: TRBD2
v_call: TRBV20-1
clone_size: many
j_call: TRBJ2-5
cdr3_nt: TGCAGTGCGTCTAGCGGGCCACAAGAGACCCAGTACTTC
cdr3_aa: CSASSGPQETQYF

d_call: TRBD1
v_call: TRBV14
clone_size: many
j_call: TRBJ2-1
cdr3_nt: TGTGCCAGCAGGGGCAGGGGGAGCTACAATGAGCAGTTCTTC
cdr3_aa: CASRGRGSYNEQFF

d_call: .
v_call: TRBV12-3/TRBV12-4
clone_size: many
j_call: TRBJ2-1
cdr3_nt: TGTGCCAGCAGTCCAGGGAGGAGAAAGGGCAATGAGCAGTTCTTC
cdr3_aa: CASSPGRRKGNEQFF

d_call: .
v_call: TRBV7-6
clone_size: .
j_call: TRBJ1-2
cdr3_nt: TGTGCCAGCAGCTTCGTGCAAAAGGGGAGCTACACCTTC
cdr3_aa: CASSFVQKGSYTF

d_call: TRBD1
v_call: TRBV7-6
clone_size: many
j_call: TRBJ1-2
cdr3_nt: TGTGCCAGCAGCCCGGACAGGGGACGTGCTAACTATGGCTACACCTTC
cdr3_aa: CASSPDRGRANYGYTF

d_call: .
v_call: TRBV10-3
clone_size: many
j_call: TRBJ1-6
cdr3_nt: TGTGCCATCCGGGATAATAATTCACCCCTCCACTTT
cdr3_aa: CAIRDNNSPLHF

d_call: .
v_call: TRBV7-2
clone_size: many
j_call: TRBJ1-6
cdr3_nt: TGTGCCAGCAGTTTTGGCCCCTCAAATTCACCCCTCCACTTT
cdr3_aa: CASSFGPSNSPLHF